This TCR beta chain was sequenced for a study of blood T cell repertoires in COVID-19. Study-level background: From the United States, Italy and Spain came samples of acute and convalescent COVID-19.

The V end lost 6 bases, the J end lost 6 bases, and 12 bases lay between the germline ends. CDR3 length: 13 amino acids. The germline CDR1 and CDR2 sequences are SNHLY and FYNNEI. Sequencing used immunoSEQ multiplex PCR; TCRdb keeps in-frame clones, though not all of them. The sample lists 130,000 or so clones, roughly 90% occurring once. V gene TRBV2 combines with J gene TRBJ2-1; no clear D. The sequenced sample was peripheral blood. This TCR derives from a man between 65 and 80 years old with active COVID-19. The CDR3 loop is CASSLGPSNEQFF. Written as DNA, the CDR3 is TGTGCCAGCAGCTTGGGCCCTTCCAATGAGCAGTTCTTC.